These 15 T cell receptor beta chains came from one sample sequenced in a study of beta chain features in type 1 diabetes. Investigators reverse transcribed all isolated RNA, so they sequenced expressed TCRB transcripts. The data were produced by immunoSEQ multiplex PCR, yet TCRdb's version contains in-frame clones alone and is incomplete. The data hold more than 140,000 clones, with less than 10% observed a single time. The source material was central memory CD4+ T cells from blood. These receptors were collected from a woman in her forties in good health.

This clone was seen a few times. CDR3 in amino acids: CASSPRNYGYTF. Written as DNA, the CDR3 is TGTGCCAGCAGTCCTAGAAACTATGGCTACACCTTC. The rearrangement joins TRBV27 to TRBJ1-2, with unresolved D. The CDR3 totals 12 residues. CDR1 MNHEY and CDR2 SMNVEV come from the germline V gene (reference sequence). Between the trimmed V and J ends, which lost 5 bases and 2 bases, there was a span of 6 bases.

This clone was picked up many times. The rearrangement uses TRBV11-2 and TRBJ1-2, with D possibly matching TRBD1 (5 bases). Trimming left V 5 bases short and J 8 bases short, with 15 bases between. CDR1 is SGHAT and CDR2 is FQNNGV in the germline V gene. The CDR3 extends over 13 amino acids. Written as DNA, the CDR3 is TGTGCCAGCAGCGATCAGGGTCTTGGCGGCTACACCTTC. It encodes CASSDQGLGGYTF.

This clone was observed a handful of times. The V call is TRBV15, the J call TRBJ2-7, with D possibly TRBD1 on 5 matching bases. V gave up 0 bases and J gave up 5 bases, with 11 bases separating them. The germline V gene has CDR1 LNHNV and CDR2 YYDKDF (reference sequence). This CDR3 is 14 amino acids long. The DNA for the CDR3 is TGTGCCACCAGCAGAGAAGCAGGGATCAACGAGCAGTACTTC. Translated: CATSREAGINEQYF.

The chain joins TRBV10-3 to TRBJ2-1, with D possibly being TRBD2 (7 bases). V lost 8 bases, J lost 2 bases, and 16 bases lay in between. Germline lookup yields CDR1 ENHRY and CDR2 SYGVKD. CDR3 length: 15 residues. CDR3 coding DNA: TGTGCCATCGGGGTGGGGGGGCCCCCCTACAATGAGCAGTTCTTC. Its translation: CAIGVGGPPYNEQFF.

This clone was counted only a few times. The chain joins TRBV10-3 to TRBJ2-3; 9 positions agree with TRBD1. J lost 4 bases, V lost 2 bases, and 7 bases had no gene match. The germline CDR1 and CDR2 sequences are ENHRY and SYGVKD. CDR3 length equals 16 residues. CDR3 nucleotides: TGTGCCATCAGTGAGGGGACAGGGAATACCGCAGATACGCAGTATTTT. Amino acid sequence: CAISEGTGNTADTQYF.

Only a few counts were recorded for this clone. The chain links TRBV2 to TRBJ2-2; unclear D gene. The CDR3 consists of 11 residues. The ends were cut back, 8 bases at V and 7 bases at J, with 8 bases in the middle. The V gene's germline CDR1 is SNHLY and CDR2 FYNNEI. The CDR3 spells CASGVNGELFF. CDR3 nucleotides: TGTGCCAGCGGTGTTAACGGGGAGCTGTTTTTT.

The sample holds a few counts of this clone. The chain is built from TRBV11-2 and TRBJ2-5, with TRBD1 identical over 8 bases. The V gene's germline CDR1 is SGHAT and CDR2 FQNNGV. Losses at the gene ends were 5 bases for V and 5 bases for J; bases not matched to a gene: 19. The CDR3 spans 18 residues. The CDR3 DNA reads as TGTGCCAGCAGCCGAACTTTACGTGCAGGGGGCTTTAGGGAGACCCAGTACTTC. This gives the protein CASSRTLRAGGFRETQYF.

This chain connects TRBV19 to TRBJ1-3; 9 nucleotides align to TRBD1. CDR3 length: 17 residues. V trimming: 7 bases; J trimming: 0 bases; junction bases outside the gene matches: 10. Germline loops: CDR1 LNHDA, CDR2 SQIVND (reference sequence). The CDR3 region has the DNA TGTGCCAGTATCCTCCTCGGGACAGGGCTCTCTGGAAACACCATATATTTT. Encoded protein: CASILLGTGLSGNTIYF.

This clone has only a few counts. CDR3 nucleotide sequence: TGTGCCAGCAGCCTCGGACAGGGTTTCGAAATTAACTATGGCTACACCTTC. This gives the protein CASSLGQGFEINYGYTF. V usage is TRBV7-8 and J usage is TRBJ1-2; 8 bases agree with TRBD1. The CDR3 consists of 17 residues. Trimming cost V 5 bases and J 1 base; bases outside gene matches: 12. The V gene's germline CDR1 is SGHVS and CDR2 FQNEAQ.

This clone has a handful of counts. The CDR3 spells CATSRDAGGLGEQFF. The CDR3 DNA reads TGTGCCACCAGCAGAGATGCGGGGGGGCTTGGTGAGCAGTTCTTC. This sequence joins TRBV15 and TRBJ2-1; TRBD2 matches at 9 bases. The CDR3 has 15 residues. In germline, CDR1 is LNHNV, CDR2 YYDKDF (reference sequence). V was pared by 0 bases and J by 9 bases, with 6 bases of the junction left unmatched.

This clone was seen more than once but under ten times. This chain joins TRBV7-9 and TRBJ1-1, with D hard to call. Germline V CDR1 and CDR2: SEHNR, FQNEAQ (reference sequence). This CDR3 has 15 amino acids. V lost 1 base, J lost 4 bases, and 13 bases lay in between. CDR3 protein: CASSLGAFTSTEAFF. The CDR3 DNA is TGTGCCAGCAGCTTAGGGGCGTTTACATCCACTGAAGCTTTCTTT.

This clone was observed a handful of times. V and J are TRBV7-2 and TRBJ1-2; a weak D match, TRBD1 (5 bases). The germline V and J ends were trimmed by 5 bases and 4 bases, with 17 bases remaining between them. The length of the CDR3 is 15 residues. The germline CDR1 and CDR2 sequences are SGHTA and FQGNSA. CDR3 sequence reads: CASSPEQETFYGYTF. CDR3 DNA sequence: TGTGCCAGCAGCCCCGAACAGGAGACCTTCTATGGCTACACCTTC.

This clone was observed a few times. This rearrangement joins TRBV2 to TRBJ1-5; TRBD1 is a possible D gene (5 bases). The CDR3 consists of 14 residues. Trimming took 3 bases from V and 6 from J, leaving 12 bases between them. Germline V CDR1 and CDR2: SNHLY, FYNNEI. The CDR3 bases are TGTGCCAGCAGTGAGTTACCCGACAGTCAGCCCCAGCATTTT. Protein product: CASSELPDSQPQHF.

The chain recombines TRBV5-8 with TRBJ1-4, with TRBD1 matching 10 bases. The ends lost 4 bases at V and 9 bases at J; junction bases unmatched: 6. Germline V CDR1 and CDR2: SGHTS, YDEGEE. CDR3 length: 14 amino acids. The CDR3 reads CASSPGQGNQKLFF. The CDR3 coding sequence is TGTGCCAGCAGCCCGGGACAGGGGAACCAAAAACTGTTTTTT.

The chain uses TRBV29-1 and TRBJ2-7, with D maybe TRBD2 (7 bases). Germline-derived CDR1 and CDR2 are SQVTM and ANQGSEA. Between the trimmed V and J ends, which lost 6 bases and 1 base, there was a span of 13 bases. The CDR3 contains 13 residues. The CDR3 DNA sequence: TGCAGCGTCTCGGGAGGACAGTCCTACGAGCAGTACTTC. It codes for CSVSGGQSYEQYF.